This T cell receptor (beta chain) emerged from a study of T cell repertoires in cytomegalovirus infection. Germline V lookup: CDR1 MNHEY, CDR2 SVGAGI. CDR3 length: 15 amino acids. V lost 6 bases, J lost 4 bases, and 7 bases stayed unmatched. A word on this clonotype: The target antigen is unknown.

One entry per CDR3 protein, called by TCRdb with MiXCR from the reads. Of roughly 860,000 distinct CDR3 sequences in the sample, about 30% are singletons; the top ten hold around 12%. The genes are TRBV6-5 and TRBJ2-1, with 9 bases fitting TRBD1. Sequencing used cultured CD8+ T cells from PBMCs, obtained from culture after CMV antigen stimulation. This receptor was identified in a human donor in good health (CMV status not recorded). Some clones in this sample may be carry-over from other donors' samples. DNA for the CDR3: TGTGCCAGCAGACATACAGGGGGCTTTTACAATGAGCAGTTCTTC. This translates into CASRHTGGFYNEQFF.